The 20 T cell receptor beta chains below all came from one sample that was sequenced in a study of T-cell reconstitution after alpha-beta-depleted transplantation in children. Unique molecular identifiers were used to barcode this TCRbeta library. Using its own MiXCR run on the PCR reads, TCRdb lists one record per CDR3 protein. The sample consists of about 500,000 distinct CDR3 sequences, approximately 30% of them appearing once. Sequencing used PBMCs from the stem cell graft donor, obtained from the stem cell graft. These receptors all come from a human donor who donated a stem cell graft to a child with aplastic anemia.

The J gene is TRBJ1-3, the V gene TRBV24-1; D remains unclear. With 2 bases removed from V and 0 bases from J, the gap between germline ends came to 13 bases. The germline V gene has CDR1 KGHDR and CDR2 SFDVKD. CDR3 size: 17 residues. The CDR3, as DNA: TGTGCCACCAGTGATTCTTCGGACCAATCCTCTGGAAACACCATATATTTT. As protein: CATSDSSDQSSGNTIYF.

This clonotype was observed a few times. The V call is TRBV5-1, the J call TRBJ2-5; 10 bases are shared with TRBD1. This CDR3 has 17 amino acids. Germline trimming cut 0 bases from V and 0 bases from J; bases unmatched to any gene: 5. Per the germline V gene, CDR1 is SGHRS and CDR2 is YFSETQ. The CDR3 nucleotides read TGCGCCAGCAGCTTGGTGATCGGACAGGGGGACCAAGAGACCCAGTACTTC. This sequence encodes CASSLVIGQGDQETQYF.

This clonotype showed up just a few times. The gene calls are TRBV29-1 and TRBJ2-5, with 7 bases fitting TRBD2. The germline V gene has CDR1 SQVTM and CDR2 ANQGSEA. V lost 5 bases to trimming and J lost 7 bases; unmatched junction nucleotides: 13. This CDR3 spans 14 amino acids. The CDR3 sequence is CSVPQAGDRGTQYF. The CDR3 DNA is TGCAGCGTTCCTCAGGCGGGAGATCGGGGGACCCAGTACTTC.

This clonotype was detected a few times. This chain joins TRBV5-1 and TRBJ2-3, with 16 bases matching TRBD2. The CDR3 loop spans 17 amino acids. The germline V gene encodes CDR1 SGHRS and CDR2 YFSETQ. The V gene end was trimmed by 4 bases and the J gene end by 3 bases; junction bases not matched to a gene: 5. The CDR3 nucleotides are TGCGCCAGCAGCCCGGGACTAGCGGGAGGGAGGACAGATACGCAGTATTTT. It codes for CASSPGLAGGRTDTQYF.

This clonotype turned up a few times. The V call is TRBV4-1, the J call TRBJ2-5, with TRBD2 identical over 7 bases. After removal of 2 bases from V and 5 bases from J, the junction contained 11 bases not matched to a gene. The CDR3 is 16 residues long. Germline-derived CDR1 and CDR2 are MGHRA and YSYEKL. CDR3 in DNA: TGCGCCAGCAGCCAACCCTCTGGCGGGAGCTTCGAGACCCAGTACTTC. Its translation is CASSQPSGGSFETQYF.

CDR3 sequence reads: CASSWDRFSSTDTQYF. CDR3 nucleotide sequence: TGTGCCAGCAGCTGGGACAGGTTTTCTAGCACAGATACGCAGTATTTT. The genes are TRBV7-9 and TRBJ2-3; 8 bases are a match to TRBD1. V dropped 4 bases and J dropped 0; count of bases not matched to a gene: 6. The germline gives CDR1 SEHNR, CDR2 FQNEAQ (reference sequence). This CDR3 region has 16 residues.

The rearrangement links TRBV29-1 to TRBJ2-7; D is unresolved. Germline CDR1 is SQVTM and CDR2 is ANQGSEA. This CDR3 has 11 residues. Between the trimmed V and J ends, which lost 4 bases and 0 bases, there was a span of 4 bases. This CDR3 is CSVVDSYEQYF. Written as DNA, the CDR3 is TGCAGCGTTGTCGACTCCTACGAGCAGTACTTC.

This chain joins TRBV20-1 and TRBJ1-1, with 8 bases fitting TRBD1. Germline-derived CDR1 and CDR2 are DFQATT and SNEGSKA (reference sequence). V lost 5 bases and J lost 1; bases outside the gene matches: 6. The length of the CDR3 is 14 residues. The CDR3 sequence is CSALVGTGNTEAFF. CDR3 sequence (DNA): TGCAGTGCTCTAGTAGGGACAGGGAACACTGAAGCTTTCTTT.

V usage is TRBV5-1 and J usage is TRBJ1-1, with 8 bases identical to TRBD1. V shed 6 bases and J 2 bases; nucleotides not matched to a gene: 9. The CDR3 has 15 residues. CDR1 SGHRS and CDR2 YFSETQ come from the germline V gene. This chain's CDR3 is CASTQGDRGNTEAFF. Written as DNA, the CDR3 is TGCGCCAGCACCCAGGGAGACAGGGGAAACACTGAAGCTTTCTTT.

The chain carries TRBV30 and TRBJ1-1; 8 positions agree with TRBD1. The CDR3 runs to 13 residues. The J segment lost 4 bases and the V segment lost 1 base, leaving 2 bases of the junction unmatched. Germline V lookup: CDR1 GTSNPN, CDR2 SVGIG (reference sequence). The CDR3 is CAWSGQGSTEAFF. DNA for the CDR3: TGTGCCTGGAGTGGACAGGGGTCCACTGAAGCTTTCTTT.

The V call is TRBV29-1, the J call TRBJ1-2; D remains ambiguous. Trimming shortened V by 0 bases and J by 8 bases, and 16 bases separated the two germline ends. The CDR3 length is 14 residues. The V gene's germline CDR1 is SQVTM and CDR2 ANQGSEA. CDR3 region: CSVEDLGVRKGYTF. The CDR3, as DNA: TGCAGCGTTGAAGATCTTGGCGTACGGAAGGGCTACACCTTC.

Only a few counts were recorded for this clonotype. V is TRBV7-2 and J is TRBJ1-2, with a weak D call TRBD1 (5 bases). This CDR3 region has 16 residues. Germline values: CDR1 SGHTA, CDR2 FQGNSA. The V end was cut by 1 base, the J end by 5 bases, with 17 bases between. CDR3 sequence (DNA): TGTGCCAGCAGCTTAGAGGGACTCATCTCCACTTATGGCTACACCTTC. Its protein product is CASSLEGLISTYGYTF.

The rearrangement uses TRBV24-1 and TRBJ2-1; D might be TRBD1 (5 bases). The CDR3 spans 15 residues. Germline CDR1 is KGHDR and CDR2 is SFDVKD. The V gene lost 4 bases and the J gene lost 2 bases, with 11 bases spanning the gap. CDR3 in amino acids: CATSDQGITYNEQFF. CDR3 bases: TGTGCCACCAGTGACCAGGGAATCACCTACAATGAGCAGTTCTTC.

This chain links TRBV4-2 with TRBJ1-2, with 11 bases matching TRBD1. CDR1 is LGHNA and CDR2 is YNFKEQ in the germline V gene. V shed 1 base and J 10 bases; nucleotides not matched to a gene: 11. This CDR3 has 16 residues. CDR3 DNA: TGTGCCAGCAGCCAAGTGGGTGGACAGGGGGCGACATTCTACACCTTC. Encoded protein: CASSQVGGQGATFYTF.

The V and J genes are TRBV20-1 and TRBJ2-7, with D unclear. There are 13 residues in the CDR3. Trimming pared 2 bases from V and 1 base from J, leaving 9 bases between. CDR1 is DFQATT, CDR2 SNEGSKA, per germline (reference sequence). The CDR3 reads CSARSTDSYEQYF. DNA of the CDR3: TGCAGTGCTAGATCGACGGATTCCTACGAGCAGTACTTC.

The CDR3: CASSSGTSGEQYF. In DNA, the CDR3 is TGTGCCAGCAGCTCCGGGACTAGCGGAGAGCAGTACTTC. The chain employs TRBV11-1 and TRBJ2-7; 11 positions match TRBD2. CDR1 SGHAT and CDR2 FQDESV come from the germline V gene (reference sequence). There are 13 residues in the CDR3. V lost 4 bases to trimming and J lost 7 bases; unmatched junction nucleotides: 3.

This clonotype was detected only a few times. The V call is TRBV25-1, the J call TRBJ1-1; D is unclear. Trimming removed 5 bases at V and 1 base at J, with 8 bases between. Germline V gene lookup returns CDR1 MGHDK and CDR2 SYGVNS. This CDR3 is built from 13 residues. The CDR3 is CASSKGPNTEAFF. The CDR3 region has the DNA TGTGCCAGCAGTAAAGGCCCGAACACTGAAGCTTTCTTT.

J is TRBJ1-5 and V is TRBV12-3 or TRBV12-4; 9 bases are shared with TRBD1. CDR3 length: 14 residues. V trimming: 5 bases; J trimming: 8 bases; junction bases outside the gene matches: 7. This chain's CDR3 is CASSPLGQGEPQHF. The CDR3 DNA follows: TGTGCCAGCAGTCCATTGGGACAGGGCGAGCCCCAGCATTTT.

The CDR3 DNA reads as TGCAGTGCTAGCACCGGGACTAGCGGGACCCCCCAGTACTTC. As protein: CSASTGTSGTPQYF. V is TRBV20-1 and J is TRBJ2-5; 13 positions match TRBD2. Losses at the gene ends were 3 bases for V and 9 bases for J; bases not matched to a gene: 7. Germline V CDR1 and CDR2: DFQATT, SNEGSKA (reference sequence). The CDR3 runs to 14 residues.

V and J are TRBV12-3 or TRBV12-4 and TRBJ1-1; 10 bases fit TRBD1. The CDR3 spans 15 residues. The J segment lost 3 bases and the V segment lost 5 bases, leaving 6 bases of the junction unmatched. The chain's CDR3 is CASSPLGQGYTEAFF. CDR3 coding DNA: TGTGCCAGCAGTCCCCTGGGACAGGGGTACACTGAAGCTTTCTTT.